Sequencing of this T cell receptor beta chain was carried out in a study of blood T cell repertoires in COVID-19 (TCRdb year 2020). Background on the whole study: Samples from collaborators originated in the United States, Italy and Spain and spanned both the acute and convalescent phases of COVID-19. The repertoires were released in a freely available public database intended as a resource for research on the immune response to SARS-CoV-2. Subjects who had been exposed to COVID-19, were actively infected with it, or had recovered from it provided the deeply sampled blood TCRbeta repertoires that made up the dataset. Where available, HLA class I and class II types were obtained from metadata supplied by the sample provider rather than from assay-based typing. The material from the prospective study consisted of cDNA or gDNA derived from T cells, B-cell-depleted T cells, or PBMCs. The samples were drawn from the first 160 participants of the ongoing ImmuneRACE study and from 950 to 1,500 subjects provided by 6 global collaborators. A de-identified subject ID, COVID-19 status, age in years and sex were almost always included in the sample metadata.

The sample holds a few counts of this clone. The antigen this receptor binds is unknown. There are no base qualities to consult, and no much larger clone falls within one base. Overall results and qualifications from the work: Clinical and demographic metadata were provided uncurated, with the amount varying by source and participant.

The immunoSEQ Assay, a bias-controlled multiplex PCR, was used to amplify TCRbeta CDR3 regions from genomic DNA. In the source study's methods: The number of nucleated cells in each sample was estimated by amplification of reference gene primers within the assay. To quantify the absolute abundance of each unique TCRbeta CDR3 rearrangement, sequence reads were collapsed and filtered. Productive Simpson clonality was computed per sample as the square root of Simpson's diversity index over productive rearrangements. Imported from immuneACCESS, the table was reduced by TCRdb to in-frame sequences with V and J called. These copies leave out some clones; in studies compared against another copy, an unresolved V gene accounts for under half, and the cause of the remainder is not known. V and J calls and clone size are given by that table; D and trimming were obtained from the DNA. The sample table holds roughly 62,000 clones, of which roughly 74% were seen once. The biggest ten clones account for roughly 27% of the sample.

Taken from the germline V gene, the CDR1 and CDR2 loops are SGHAT and FQNNGV. From its cysteine to its phenylalanine, the CDR3 spans 12 amino acids. CDR3 DNA only is kept here, 36 bases in frame from base 1. Trimming costs V 5 bases and J 5 bases, and their ends lie 8 bases apart. Collaborating institutions collected whole blood in K2EDTA tubes following their own protocols. Collaborator samples were shipped for TCRbeta analysis as frozen whole blood, isolated PBMCs, or DNA extracted from either sample type. The clonotype originates from a human donor in a cohort sampled during active COVID-19. The specimen sequenced was peripheral blood. The chain was built from TRBV11-2 and TRBJ2-3; no D segment can be confidently identified. The DNA sequence is given as TGTGCCAGCAGCGGCGGCCTAGATACGCAGTATTTT. Its amino acids are CASSGGLDTQYF.